A selection of T cell receptor beta chains follows, all from one sample in a study of cytomegalovirus exposure and HLA in healthy donors. The method was immunoSEQ multiplex PCR; TCRdb's version includes in-frame clones alone and lacks a portion of them. The sample has some 180,000 clones, roughly 84% seen once; the top ten hold about 1.3%. The source material was PBMCs. The receptors originated from a girl aged 2-10 years in good health and CMV-seropositive. Each CDR3 is given with its conserved first and last residue. D genes are given only for firm matches. Clone size, where shown, is once, few, many, or a class for clones that have expanded.

j_call d_call v_call clone_size cdr3_aa cdr3_nt
TRBJ2-1 . TRBV28 . CASSRRGALSDNEQFF TGTGCCAGCAGTCGCCGGGGGGCCCTTAGCGACAATGAGCAGTTCTTC
TRBJ1-1 . TRBV2 . CASSEEGLGNTEAFF TGTGCCAGCAGTGAAGAGGGGTTGGGGAACACTGAAGCTTTCTTT
TRBJ2-1 TRBD2 TRBV6-5 . CASSSPSGVRSYEQFF TGTGCCAGCAGTTCACCTAGCGGGGTTCGTAGTTATGAGCAGTTCTTC
TRBJ1-2 . TRBV27 . CASSFTGSGNYGYTF TGTGCCAGCAGTTTTACAGGATCGGGTAACTATGGCTACACCTTC
TRBJ1-1 . TRBV2 . CASSEELNTEAFF TGTGCCAGCAGCGAGGAATTGAACACTGAAGCTTTCTTT
TRBJ2-5 . TRBV9 . CASSVGGEASQETQYF TGTGCCAGCAGCGTAGGGGGGGAGGCAAGCCAAGAGACCCAGTACTTC
TRBJ1-2 . TRBV10-3 few CAISESAAGGYTF TGTGCCATCAGTGAATCGGCTGCGGGGGGCTACACCTTC
TRBJ2-3 . TRBV19 . CASSYGQRGTDTQYF TGTGCCAGTAGCTACGGACAGCGAGGCACAGATACGCAGTATTTT
TRBJ1-1 TRBD1 TRBV10-1 . CASSADRDGEAFF TGCGCCAGCAGTGCCGACAGGGATGGTGAAGCTTTCTTT
TRBJ1-4 . TRBV6-5 . CASSYSNREGNEKLFF TGTGCCAGCAGTTACTCGAACAGGGAGGGTAATGAAAAACTGTTTTTT
TRBJ1-2 TRBD1 TRBV7-3 few CASSQGTGQGYTF TGTGCCAGCAGCCAGGGGACAGGGCAGGGCTACACCTTC
TRBJ1-6 TRBD1 TRBV19 . CASSLNRGNSPLHF TGTGCCAGTAGTCTCAACAGGGGTAATTCACCCCTCCACTTT
TRBJ2-4 . TRBV6-6 once CASSYGVTVPKNIQYF TGTGCCAGCAGTTACGGGGTGACAGTTCCCAAAAACATTCAGTACTTC
TRBJ2-3 TRBD1 TRBV5-1 . CASSTPGQGTDTQYF TGCGCCAGCAGCACACCGGGACAGGGCACAGATACGCAGTATTTT
TRBJ2-7 . TRBV27 . CASSSGGNSYEQYF TGTGCCAGCAGTAGTGGCGGAAACTCCTACGAGCAGTACTTC
TRBJ2-3 . TRBV2 . CASCSSGYSTDTQYF TGTGCCAGCTGCTCCAGCGGTTATAGCACAGATACGCAGTATTTT
TRBJ2-3 TRBD2 TRBV19 . CAGAWSGRGTDTQYF TGTGCCGGGGCCTGGAGCGGGAGAGGCACAGATACGCAGTATTTT
TRBJ2-1 TRBD2 TRBV9 . CASSVPVTLAEVEQFF TGTGCCAGCAGCGTACCGGTCACACTAGCGGAGGTAGAGCAGTTCTTC
TRBJ2-2 . TRBV7-3 . CASSSLGRHENTGELFF TGTGCCAGCAGCTCGCTGGGTCGACACGAGAACACCGGGGAGCTGTTTTTT
TRBJ2-1 TRBD1 TRBV19 . CASCDRARDEQFF TGTGCCAGTTGTGACAGGGCGAGGGATGAGCAGTTCTTC
TRBJ1-5 . TRBV2 . CASSEQGGNQPQHF TGTGCCAGCAGTGAACAGGGTGGCAATCAGCCCCAGCATTTT
TRBJ1-2 . TRBV6-1 . CASSEAMAGVGYTF TGTGCCAGCAGTGAAGCGATGGCAGGGGTCGGCTACACCTTC
TRBJ2-1 . TRBV28 . CASNLGVYNEQFF TGTGCCAGCAACCTCGGGGTCTACAATGAGCAGTTCTTC
TRBJ2-2 TRBD2 TRBV7-2 . CASSLDQREGSGELFF TGTGCCAGCAGCTTAGACCAGCGGGAGGGTTCCGGGGAGCTGTTTTTT
TRBJ1-5 . TRBV7-9 . CASSPLSSNQPQHF TGTGCCAGCAGCCCACTAAGTAGCAATCAGCCCCAGCATTTT
TRBJ2-7 TRBD2 TRBV10-3 . CAIRGGGESSYEQYF TGTGCCATCAGGGGCGGGGGGGAATCCTCCTACGAGCAGTACTTC
TRBJ1-2 . TRBV7-2 once CASSQGGGRPEIYGYTF TGTGCCAGCAGCCAAGGCGGGGGCCGCCCAGAGATCTATGGCTACACCTTC